This passage covers 3 T cell receptor beta chains from one sample sequenced in a study of graft-versus-host responses after intestinal transplantation. Sequencing was performed with immunoSEQ multiplex PCR; in TCRdb, only in-frame clones are kept and a portion is missing. Counted here are some 110,000 clones, approximately 92% occurring once; the ten biggest clones make up 0.2% to 0.25%. Their specific antigens are unknown. Specimen: unstimulated CD4+ T cells sorted from spleen or lymph node cells, collected before transplant. The source of these receptors is a human donor who was the organ donor for an intestinal transplant.

As for this clone: Additional DNA sequences in this sample encode the identical CDR3. The V gene is TRBV2, the J gene TRBJ1-5; maybe TRBD1 (6 bases). Germline V gene sequence: CDR1 SNHLY, CDR2 FYNNEI. V was pared by 4 bases and J by 7 bases, with 17 bases between. This CDR3 has 15 residues. In nucleotides, the CDR3 is TGTGCCAGCAGTGGTCGGGGGGCAGGGATACAGCCCCAGCATTTT. Encoded protein: CASSGRGAGIQPQHF.

The chain carries TRBV12-5 and TRBJ2-2, with unresolved D. Trimming stripped 0 bases from V and 8 bases from J, with 13 bases between. The CDR3 runs 15 residues. CDR1 is LGHNT and CDR2 is FRNRAP in the germline V gene. The CDR3 bases are TGTGCTAGTGGTTTGGTAAAAGGGATATCAGGGGAGCTGTTTTTT. Its protein product is CASGLVKGISGELFF.

V usage is TRBV18 and J usage is TRBJ1-5, with D unclear. Germline values: CDR1 KGHSH, CDR2 LQKENI. This CDR3 is 15 amino acids long. Trimming left V 1 base short and J 10 bases short, with 17 bases between. Here the CDR3 DNA reads TGTGCCAGCTCACCACAGGGCCCCCCCAATCGACCCCAGCATTTT. Translation: CASSPQGPPNRPQHF.